This note documents a single T cell receptor beta chain sequence. Antigen specificity is unknown. The entry originates in a study of T cell responses to AZD1222 COVID-19 vaccine. Study conclusions and caveats: It should be noted that donors were predominantly white British and more often female, and clonal diversity was possibly underestimated. Unmutated variant regions are reportedly targeted by nearly half of spike-specific TCRs. Samples come after the peak T cell response, not at day 14.

The CDR3 has 14 amino acids. From germline, CDR1 is SGHTA and CDR2 FQGNSA. Deletions cut 1 base from V and 5 bases from J, with 11 bases between. Method: immunoSEQ multiplex PCR; TCRdb's copy keeps in-frame clones and lacks some. In the table there are some 100,000 clones, around 87% of which are singletons. The chain combines TRBV7-2 with TRBJ2-5; D unclear. The TCR originated in an adult who received the AZD1222 COVID-19 vaccine. The input for sequencing was peripheral blood, taken 28 days after the second AZD1222 dose. The CDR3 is CASSLVARTETQYF. DNA of the CDR3: TGTGCCAGCAGCTTAGTTGCCCGGACGGAGACCCAGTACTTC. Complete variable domain (other parts from reference TRBV7-2 and TRBJ2-5): GAGVSQSPSNKVTEKGKDVELRCDPISGHTALYWYRQSLGQGLEFLIYFQGNSAPDKSGLPSDRFSAERTGGSVSTLTIQRTQQEDSAVYLCASSLVARTETQYFGPGTRLLVL.